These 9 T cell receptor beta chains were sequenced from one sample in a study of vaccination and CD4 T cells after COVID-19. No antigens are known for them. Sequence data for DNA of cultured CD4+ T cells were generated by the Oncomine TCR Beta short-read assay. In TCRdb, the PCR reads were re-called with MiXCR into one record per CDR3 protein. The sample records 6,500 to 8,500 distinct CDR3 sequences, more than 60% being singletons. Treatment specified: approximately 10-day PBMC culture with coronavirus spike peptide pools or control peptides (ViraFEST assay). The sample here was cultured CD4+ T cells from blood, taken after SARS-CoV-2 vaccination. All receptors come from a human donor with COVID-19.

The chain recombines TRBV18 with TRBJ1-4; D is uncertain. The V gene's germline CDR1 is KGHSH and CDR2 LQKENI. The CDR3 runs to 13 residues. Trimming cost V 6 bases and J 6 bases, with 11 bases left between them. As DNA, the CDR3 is TGTGCCAGCTCCCGGGGATTGGATGAAAAACTGTTTTTT. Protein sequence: CASSRGLDEKLFF.

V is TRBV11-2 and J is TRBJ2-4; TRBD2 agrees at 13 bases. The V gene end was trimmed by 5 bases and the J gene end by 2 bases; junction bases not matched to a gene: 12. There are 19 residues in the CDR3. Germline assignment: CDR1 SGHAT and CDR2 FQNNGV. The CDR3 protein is CASSKQSTSGGRTKNIQYF. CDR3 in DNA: TGTGCCAGCAGCAAGCAGTCGACTAGCGGGGGGAGGACCAAAAACATTCAGTACTTC. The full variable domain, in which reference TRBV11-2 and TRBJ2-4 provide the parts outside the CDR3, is EAGVAQSPRYKIIEKRQSVAFWCNPISGHATLYWYQQILGQGPKLLIQFQNNGVVDDSQLPKDRFSAERLKGVDSTLKIQPAKLEDSAVYLCASSKQSTSGGRTKNIQYFGAGTRLSVL.

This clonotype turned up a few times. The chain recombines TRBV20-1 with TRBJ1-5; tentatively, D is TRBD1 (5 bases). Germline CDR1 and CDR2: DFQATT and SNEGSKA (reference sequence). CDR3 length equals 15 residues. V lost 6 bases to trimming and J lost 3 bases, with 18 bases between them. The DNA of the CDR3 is TGCAGTGCCATTCGACGGGGGGATAACAATCAGCCCCAGCATTTT. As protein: CSAIRRGDNNQPQHF.

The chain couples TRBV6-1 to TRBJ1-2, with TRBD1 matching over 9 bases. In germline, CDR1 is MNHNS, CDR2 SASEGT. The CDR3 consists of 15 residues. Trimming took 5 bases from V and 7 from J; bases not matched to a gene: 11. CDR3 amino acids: CASSPRTGALLGYTF. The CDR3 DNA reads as TGTGCCAGCAGTCCCCGGACAGGGGCCCTTCTTGGCTACACCTTC.

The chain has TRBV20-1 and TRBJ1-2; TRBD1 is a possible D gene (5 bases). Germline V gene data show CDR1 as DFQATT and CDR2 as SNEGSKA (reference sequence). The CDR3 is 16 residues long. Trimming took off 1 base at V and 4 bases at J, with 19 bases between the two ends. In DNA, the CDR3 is TGCAGTGCTAGAGGGGCGACAGCAAAAAGTCCCTATGGCTACACCTTC. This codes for CSARGATAKSPYGYTF.

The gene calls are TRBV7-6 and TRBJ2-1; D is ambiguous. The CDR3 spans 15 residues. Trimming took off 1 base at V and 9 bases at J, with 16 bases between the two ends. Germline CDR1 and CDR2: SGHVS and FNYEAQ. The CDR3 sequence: CASSLVGGVGSEQFF. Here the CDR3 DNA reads TGTGCCAGCAGCTTAGTAGGTGGAGTAGGATCTGAGCAGTTCTTC.

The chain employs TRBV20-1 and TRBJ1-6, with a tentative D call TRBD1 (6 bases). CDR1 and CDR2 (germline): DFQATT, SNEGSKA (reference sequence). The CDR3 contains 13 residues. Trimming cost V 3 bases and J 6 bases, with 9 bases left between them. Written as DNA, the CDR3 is TGCAGTGCTAGCGTACAGGGTAATTCACCCCTCCACTTT. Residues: CSASVQGNSPLHF.

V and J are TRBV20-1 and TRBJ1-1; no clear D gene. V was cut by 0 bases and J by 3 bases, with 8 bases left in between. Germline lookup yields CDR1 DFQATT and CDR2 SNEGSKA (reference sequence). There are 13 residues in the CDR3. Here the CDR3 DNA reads TGCAGTGCTAGAGACGAGAGATACACTGAAGCTTTCTTT. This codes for CSARDERYTEAFF.

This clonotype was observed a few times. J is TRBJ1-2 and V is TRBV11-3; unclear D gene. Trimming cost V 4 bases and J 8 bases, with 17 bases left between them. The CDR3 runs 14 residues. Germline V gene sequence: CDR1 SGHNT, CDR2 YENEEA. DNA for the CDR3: TGTGCCAGCAGCTCATACCCTTTGGGAGGAGGCTACACCTTC. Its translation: CASSSYPLGGGYTF. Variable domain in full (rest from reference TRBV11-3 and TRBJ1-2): EAGVVQSPRYKIIEKKQPVAFWCNPISGHNTLYWYLQNLGQGPELLIRYENEEAVDDSQLPKDRFSAERLKGVDSTLKIQPAELGDSAVYLCASSSYPLGGGYTFGSGTRLTVV.